This entry lists 16 T cell receptor beta chains sequenced from one sample in a study of blood T cell repertoires in COVID-19. TCRdb's copy holds only in-frame clones and misses some; the assay was immunoSEQ multiplex PCR. The sample contains about 320,000 clones, approximately 81% of which appear only once. Sequencing was performed on PBMCs or T cells enriched from blood (not recorded which). These receptor sequences come from a woman aged 25 to 39 who had been exposed to COVID-19.

A remark on this clone: The identical CDR3 is also encoded by other nucleotide sequences in the sample. V is TRBV28 and J is TRBJ2-7; the D gene is possibly TRBD1 (7 bases). V was cut by 2 bases and J by 7 bases, with 9 bases left in between. CDR1 and CDR2 from the germline V gene are MDHEN and SYDVKM. This CDR3 comprises 12 residues. This CDR3 reads CASSLQGGEQYF. DNA of the CDR3: TGTGCCAGCAGTTTACAGGGGGGTGAGCAGTACTTC.

The rearrangement links TRBV28 to TRBJ1-1; maybe TRBD1 (6 bases). Deletions cut 6 bases from V and 4 bases from J, with 21 bases between. Looked up from germline, CDR1 is MDHEN and CDR2 is SYDVKM. CDR3 length: 16 amino acids. The CDR3 protein is CASSSLTGLGGTEAFF. CDR3 nucleotides: TGTGCCAGCAGCTCCCTTACAGGGTTGGGTGGCACTGAAGCTTTCTTT.

The V gene is TRBV5-6, the J gene TRBJ2-5; D unclear. There are 14 residues in the CDR3. V was clipped by 7 bases and J by 3 bases, with 16 bases between them. Germline assignment: CDR1 SGHDT and CDR2 YYEEEE. In DNA, the CDR3 is TGTGCCAGCGCCGTTATAGGCGGAGAAGAGACCCAGTACTTC. This sequence encodes CASAVIGGEETQYF.

The chain uses TRBV4-2 and TRBJ1-3; D not certain. The CDR3 totals 15 residues. Trimming removed 0 bases at V and 0 bases at J, with 6 bases between. The germline CDR1 and CDR2 sequences are LGHNA and YNFKEQ. The CDR3 sequence is CASSQDNSSGNTIYF. The CDR3 DNA follows: TGTGCCAGCAGCCAAGATAACAGCTCTGGAAACACCATATATTTT.

The gene calls are TRBV5-4 and TRBJ1-1; no clear D. Germline V lookup: CDR1 SGHNT, CDR2 YYREEE (reference sequence). The CDR3 extends over 16 amino acids. Trimming stripped 5 bases from V and 0 bases from J, with 17 bases between. The CDR3 coding sequence is TGTGCCAGCAGTCCTCCCGGAGACCTGATGAACACTGAAGCTTTCTTT. It translates to CASSPPGDLMNTEAFF. Full variable domain (rest looked up from reference TRBV5-4 and TRBJ1-1): ETGVTQSPTHLIKTRGQQVTLRCSSQSGHNTVSWYQQALGQGPQFIFQYYREEENGRGNFPPRFSGLQFPNYSSELNVNALELDDSALYLCASSPPGDLMNTEAFFGQGTRLTVV.

The CDR3 here is CASRGDRGDFYEQYF. CDR3 DNA: TGTGCCAGCAGGGGCGACAGGGGGGACTTCTACGAGCAGTACTTC. The V gene is TRBV28, the J gene TRBJ2-7, with 9 bases that match TRBD1. V shed 6 bases, J shed 3 bases, and the junction held 9 bases outside the gene matches. Germline-derived CDR1 and CDR2 are MDHEN and SYDVKM. The length of the CDR3 is 15 residues. The whole variable domain, remainder taken from reference TRBV28 and TRBJ2-7, is DVKVTQSSRYLVKRTGEKVFLECVQDMDHENMFWYRQDPGLGLRLIYFSYDVKMKEKGDIPEGYSVSREKKERFSLILESASTNQTSMYLCASRGDRGDFYEQYFGPGTRLTVT.

The chain carries TRBV19 and TRBJ1-1, with a tentative D call TRBD1 (5 bases). Trimming shortened V by 6 bases and J by 0 bases, and 8 bases separated the two germline ends. Germline CDR1 and CDR2: LNHDA and SQIVND (reference sequence). CDR3 length: 13 residues. The CDR3: CASRTVMNTEAFF. The CDR3 DNA reads as TGTGCCAGTAGGACAGTCATGAACACTGAAGCTTTCTTT.

The chain employs TRBV3-1 (or the pseudogene TRBV3-2) and TRBJ1-6; 7 bases are a match to TRBD1. Trimming cost V 3 bases and J 4 bases; bases outside gene matches: 6. The germline V gene encodes CDR1 LGHDT and CDR2 YNNKEL (reference sequence). CDR3 size: 16 residues. As DNA, the CDR3 is TGTGCCAGCAGCCACTCAACAGGGGCTTATAATTCACCCCTCCACTTT. This sequence encodes CASSHSTGAYNSPLHF.

The genes are TRBV13 and TRBJ1-6; 7 nucleotides match TRBD1. In germline, CDR1 is PRHDT, CDR2 FYEKMQ (reference sequence). This CDR3 has 15 amino acids. Trimming removed 4 bases from V and 7 bases from J; junction bases left unmatched: 7. The CDR3 DNA follows: TGTGCCAGCAGCTCCCGGACAGGAGGAAATTCACCCCTCCACTTT. Its translation: CASSSRTGGNSPLHF.

The chain uses TRBV24-1 and TRBJ1-5, with TRBD1 as a possible D gene (6 bases). The V gene's germline CDR1 is KGHDR and CDR2 SFDVKD. The CDR3 is 13 amino acids. Trimming removed 4 bases from V and 9 bases from J, with 12 bases in between. In DNA form, the CDR3 reads TGTGCCACCAGTGAGCGACAGGATTTGCCCCAGCATTTT. Its protein is CATSERQDLPQHF.

To note about this clone: Other DNA sequences of this sample code for an identical CDR3. The rearrangement links TRBV6-4 to TRBJ2-1; D perhaps matches TRBD2 (6 bases). Germline V gives CDR1 MRHNA, CDR2 SNTAGT. Trimming removed 3 bases at V and 7 bases at J, with 7 bases between. The CDR3 runs to 12 residues. CDR3 amino acids: CASSERGNEQFF. The CDR3 bases are TGTGCCAGCAGTGAGCGGGGAAATGAGCAGTTCTTC.

This chain uses TRBV14 with TRBJ1-3, with D unclear. Germline V CDR1 and CDR2: SGHDN, FVKESK. The CDR3 runs to 12 residues. V gave up 0 bases and J gave up 8 bases, with 5 bases separating them. CDR3 nucleotides: TGTGCCAGCAGCCAAGAGACACACACCATATATTTT. It translates to CASSQETHTIYF.

V gene TRBV5-1 combines with J gene TRBJ2-3; D is perhaps TRBD2 (5 bases). The CDR3 is made up of 14 amino acids. V was trimmed by 6 bases and J by 0 bases, leaving 11 bases between them. CDR1 is SGHRS, CDR2 YFSETQ, per germline. The DNA of the CDR3 is TGCGCCAGCAAAAAGGACTCTAGCACAGATACGCAGTATTTT. This gives the protein CASKKDSSTDTQYF.

This clone was seen a handful of times. The CDR3 loop is CAWSYREFSPLHF. CDR3 bases: TGTGCCTGGAGTTACAGGGAGTTCTCACCCCTCCACTTT. The chain is built from TRBV30 and TRBJ1-6, with D possibly being TRBD1 (6 bases). Germline V CDR1 and CDR2: GTSNPN, SVGIG (reference sequence). Trimming removed 2 bases from V and 10 bases from J, with 12 bases in between. The CDR3 spans 13 residues. The full variable domain, in which reference TRBV30 and TRBJ1-6 provide the parts outside the CDR3, is SQTIHQWPATLVQPVGSPLSLECTVEGTSNPNLYWYRQAAGRGLQLLFYSVGIGQISSEVPQNLSASRPQDRQFILSSKKLLLSDSGFYLCAWSYREFSPLHFGNGTRLTVT.

The rearrangement joins TRBV7-2 to TRBJ1-2; a possible D gene is TRBD1 (6 bases). In germline, CDR1 is SGHTA, CDR2 FQGNSA. This CDR3 comprises 14 residues. The V and J ends lost 0 bases and 6 bases respectively, with 11 bases between them. This chain's CDR3 is CASSLAIPGDGYTF. CDR3 coding DNA: TGTGCCAGCAGCTTAGCTATCCCAGGGGATGGCTACACCTTC.

This rearrangement joins TRBV19 to TRBJ2-7; D may be TRBD1 (5 bases). Per the germline V gene, CDR1 is LNHDA and CDR2 is SQIVND (reference sequence). CDR3 length: 14 amino acids. The V end was cut by 3 bases, the J end by 2 bases, with 11 bases between. CDR3 sequence: CASSISQGPYEQYF. CDR3 nucleotide sequence: TGTGCCAGTAGTATTTCTCAGGGTCCCTACGAGCAGTACTTC. The variable domain in full, with the rest retrieved from reference TRBV19 and TRBJ2-7, is DGGITQSPKYLFRKEGQNVTLSCEQNLNHDAMYWYRQDPGQGLRLIYYSQIVNDFQKGDIAEGYSVSREKKESFPLTVTSAQKNPTAFYLCASSISQGPYEQYFGPGTRLTVT.